Presented here are 20 T cell receptor beta chains from one specimen sequenced in a study of shared clonotypes between healthy human individuals. The naive CD8 subset, CD45RO-negative cells positively selected for CCR7, excluded terminally differentiated effector memory CD45RA+ cells. The table came from immunoSEQ multiplex PCR; TCRdb's copy has only in-frame clones and leaves some out. This repertoire shows about 600,000 clones, 98% found once; its top ten account for less than 0.35%. The sequenced sample consisted of naive CD8+ T cells sorted from blood. The receptors were gathered from a man aged 25-45 years in good health.

The chain combines TRBV4-3 with TRBJ2-2; D remains unclear. The CDR3 is 12 amino acids. Deletions cut 1 base from V and 12 bases from J, with 9 bases between. Germline values: CDR1 LGHNA, CDR2 YSLEER. The CDR3, as DNA: TGCGCCAGCAGCCAAGTTGGCAGGAAGCTGTTTTTT. It codes for CASSQVGRKLFF.

A single count supports this clone. The V and J genes are TRBV7-9 and TRBJ2-7, with D unresolved. CDR1 is SEHNR, CDR2 FQNEAQ, per germline (reference sequence). The CDR3 has 12 amino acids. V lost 2 bases and J lost 7, with 9 bases in between. The chain's CDR3 is CASSLMAEEQYF. The CDR3 DNA reads as TGTGCCAGCAGCTTAATGGCGGAAGAGCAGTACTTC.

This clone appeared once. V is TRBV25-1 and J is TRBJ1-1; D is uncertain. This CDR3 comprises 14 residues. The germline CDR1 and CDR2 sequences are MGHDK and SYGVNS. The ends were cut back, 0 bases at V and 4 bases at J, with 9 bases in the middle. The CDR3 coding sequence is TGTGCCAGCAGTGAATATATCGGCATCACTGAAGCTTTCTTT. Its translation: CASSEYIGITEAFF.

The V gene is TRBV6-6, the J gene TRBJ2-7, with D hard to call. Trimming stripped 5 bases from V and 5 bases from J, with 16 bases between. The germline V gene has CDR1 MNHNY and CDR2 SVGAGI (reference sequence). This CDR3 has 14 residues. The CDR3: CASSSLLGFHEQYF. The CDR3 coding sequence is TGTGCCAGCAGTAGCCTGCTGGGGTTCCACGAGCAGTACTTC.

The J gene is TRBJ1-2, the V gene TRBV25-1; possibly TRBD1 for D (5 bases). The CDR3 contains 15 residues. Germline V lookup: CDR1 MGHDK, CDR2 SYGVNS. V was cut by 3 bases and J by 6 bases, with 17 bases left in between. The CDR3 DNA sequence: TGTGCCAGCAGTGATTTCACCCCAGGGTTGCATGGCTACACCTTC. It codes for CASSDFTPGLHGYTF.

The count of this clone is one. This rearrangement joins TRBV4-3 to TRBJ1-2, with TRBD1 matching over 7 bases. The CDR3 has 14 amino acids. Looked up from germline, CDR1 is LGHNA and CDR2 is YSLEER. V lost 1 base to trimming and J lost 5 bases; unmatched junction nucleotides: 4. The CDR3 sequence: CASSQAQGSYGYTF. Here the CDR3 DNA reads TGCGCCAGCAGCCAAGCACAGGGGAGTTATGGCTACACCTTC.

The rearrangement joins TRBV7-2 to TRBJ2-3, with D hard to call. The CDR3 has 13 amino acids. Germline CDR1 is SGHTA and CDR2 is FQGNSA. V lost 5 bases and J lost 2, with 8 bases in between. Here the CDR3 reads CASSTHNTDTQYF. Here the CDR3 DNA reads TGTGCCAGCAGCACGCATAACACAGATACGCAGTATTTT.

Turning to this clone: This same CDR3 is encoded by further DNA sequences in the sample. The chain employs TRBV29-1 and TRBJ1-1; D unresolved. Between the trimmed V and J ends, which lost 5 bases and 0 bases, there was a span of 7 bases. This CDR3 has 12 amino acids. Per germline, CDR1 SQVTM and CDR2 ANQGSEA. The CDR3 is CSVTGLNTEAFF. The CDR3, as DNA: TGCAGCGTTACTGGACTGAACACTGAAGCTTTCTTT.

V is TRBV27 and J is TRBJ2-7; tentatively, D is TRBD2 (6 bases). The germline CDR1 and CDR2 sequences are MNHEY and SMNVEV (reference sequence). Trimming left V 5 bases short and J 3 bases short, with 14 bases between. This CDR3 has 14 amino acids. CDR3 sequence: CASSPGGTNYEQYF. DNA for the CDR3: TGTGCCAGCAGTCCAGGAGGGACCAACTACGAGCAGTACTTC.

To note about this clone: Relative to the germline gene, one junction end is altered; a read error may explain this. The gene calls are TRBV7-9 and TRBJ2-1; 14 bases align to TRBD2. This CDR3 spans 19 amino acids. Germline V gene data show CDR1 as SEHNR and CDR2 as FQNEAQ (reference sequence). In nucleotides, the CDR3 is TGTGCCAGCAGCTCGGGACTAGCGGGAGAATCCCCGACTTACAGTGAGCAGTTCTTC. It is translated as CASSSGLAGESPTYSEQFF.

The chain carries TRBV11-2 and TRBJ2-5; D is undetermined. The CDR3 sequence is 15 residues long. Germline lookup yields CDR1 SGHAT and CDR2 FQNNGV. The V end lost 9 bases, the J end lost 0 bases, and 17 bases lay between the germline ends. The CDR3 region has the DNA TGTGCCAGTTCAATGAGCCCATCCGACCAAGAGACCCAGTACTTC. Translated, it gives CASSMSPSDQETQYF.

The chain joins TRBV5-1 to TRBJ2-7; D is tentatively TRBD1 or TRBD2 (6 bases each). The length of the CDR3 is 15 residues. Per germline, CDR1 SGHRS and CDR2 YFSETQ. V was cut by 1 base and J by 6 bases, with 17 bases left in between. The CDR3 is CASSLLGGPNVEQYF. CDR3 sequence (DNA): TGCGCCAGCAGCTTGTTGGGGGGCCCAAATGTCGAGCAGTACTTC.

The V call is TRBV13, the J call TRBJ2-7; 9 positions agree with TRBD2. CDR1 and CDR2 (germline): PRHDT, FYEKMQ (reference sequence). The V gene end was trimmed by 0 bases and the J gene end by 4 bases; junction bases not matched to a gene: 4. The CDR3 is 15 amino acids. CDR3 nucleotides: TGTGCCAGCAGCTTAGGTCTAGCGGGAAGGTACGAGCAGTACTTC. Amino acids: CASSLGLAGRYEQYF.

The rearrangement links TRBV11-2 to TRBJ2-7, with unresolved D. In germline, CDR1 is SGHAT, CDR2 FQNNGV. V dropped 0 bases and J dropped 0 bases, with 12 bases sitting between them. The CDR3 spans 16 residues. CDR3 residues: CASSLDQRYSSYEQYF. The CDR3 coding sequence is TGTGCCAGCAGCTTAGACCAGCGTTATAGCTCCTACGAGCAGTACTTC. Variable domain in full (rest from reference TRBV11-2 and TRBJ2-7): EAGVAQSPRYKIIEKRQSVAFWCNPISGHATLYWYQQILGQGPKLLIQFQNNGVVDDSQLPKDRFSAERLKGVDSTLKIQPAKLEDSAVYLCASSLDQRYSSYEQYFGPGTRLTVT.

The J gene is TRBJ2-7, the V gene TRBV7-9; 10 nucleotides match TRBD1. Germline V gene sequence: CDR1 SEHNR, CDR2 FQNEAQ (reference sequence). CDR3 length: 16 residues. Unmatched junction bases numbered 10, after V lost 6 bases and J lost 2 bases. DNA of the CDR3: TGTGCCAGCAGTTACGACCGGGACAGGGGAGCCTACGAGCAGTACTTC. It is translated as CASSYDRDRGAYEQYF.

The chain recombines TRBV11-2 with TRBJ2-1; tentatively, D is TRBD1 (6 bases). The V gene lost 1 base and the J gene lost 0 bases, with 13 bases spanning the gap. The CDR3 is made up of 17 amino acids. CDR1 SGHAT and CDR2 FQNNGV come from the germline V gene. CDR3 DNA sequence: TGTGCCAGCAGCTTAGCAGGGGCGCCGAGCTCCTACAATGAGCAGTTCTTC. Translated, it gives CASSLAGAPSSYNEQFF.

The V gene is TRBV4-1, the J gene TRBJ2-6, with D unclear. Trimming stripped 0 bases from V and 1 base from J, with 7 bases between. The CDR3 contains 16 residues. Germline CDR1 is MGHRA and CDR2 is YSYEKL. The DNA of the CDR3 is TGCGCCAGCAGCCAAGAGTTCAGGTCTGGGGCCAACGTCCTGACTTTC. It translates to CASSQEFRSGANVLTF.

This clone occurred once. Other DNA sequences of this sample code for an identical CDR3. The V call is TRBV6-5, the J call TRBJ2-7, with 11 bases lining up with TRBD1. This CDR3 is built from 14 residues. Germline lookup yields CDR1 MNHEY and CDR2 SVGAGI. V trimming: 5 bases; J trimming: 3 bases; junction bases outside the gene matches: 3. The CDR3 DNA reads as TGTGCCAGCAGTGAAGGGACAGGGGGCTACGAGCAGTACTTC. It specifies CASSEGTGGYEQYF.

CDR3 residues: CAISELPGVGNTDTQYF. As DNA, the CDR3 is TGTGCCATCAGCGAACTCCCAGGGGTGGGCAACACAGATACGCAGTATTTT. The J gene is TRBJ2-3, the V gene TRBV10-3; D is perhaps TRBD1 (6 bases). Germline lookup yields CDR1 ENHRY and CDR2 SYGVKD. This CDR3 is 17 amino acids long. The V gene lost 6 bases and the J gene lost 2 bases, with 21 bases spanning the gap.

The CDR3 here is CASSIEVTGELFF. The DNA of the CDR3 is TGTGCCAGTAGTATAGAAGTCACCGGGGAGCTGTTTTTT. The rearrangement links TRBV19 to TRBJ2-2, with D uncertain. The ends were cut back, 0 bases at V and 4 bases at J, with 3 bases in the middle. The CDR3 sequence is 13 residues long. Germline CDR1 reads LNHDA; CDR2 reads SQIVND (reference sequence). Drawing the rest from reference TRBV19 and TRBJ2-2, the complete variable domain is DGGITQSPKYLFRKEGQNVTLSCEQNLNHDAMYWYRQDPGQGLRLIYYSQIVNDFQKGDIAEGYSVSREKKESFPLTVTSAQKNPTAFYLCASSIEVTGELFFGEGSRLTVL.